A selection of T cell receptor beta chains follows, all from one sample in a study of a mutant IDH1 vaccine in newly diagnosed glioma. Some clones are missing from TCRdb's copy, which holds only in-frame ones; the method was immunoSEQ multiplex PCR. Of 80,000 to 100,000 clones detected, around 79% appear once; the ten largest clones hold roughly 5.3%. Sequenced material: PBMCs, taken from a glioma patient treated with radiotherapy, temozolomide or both. The origin of the receptors is a man in his forties or fifties with glioma. Some clones in this sample may be carry-over from other donors' samples. CDR3s include the opening cysteine and the closing phenylalanine or tryptophan. The D gene is left open where the match is weak. Size tells how often a clone was seen (once, few, many) or the class of an expanded clone, and some rows leave it out.

cdr3_length: 15; clone_size: .; v_call: TRBV18; d_call: .; j_call: TRBJ1-4; cdr3_nt: TGTGCCAGCTCACGCGACCCTGCAACTAATGAAAAACTGTTTTTT; cdr3_aa: CASSRDPATNEKLFF
cdr3_length: 16; clone_size: .; v_call: TRBV7-8; d_call: TRBD2; j_call: TRBJ2-1; cdr3_nt: TGTGCCAGCAGCTCCATGCCTAGCGGATCTTACAATGAGCAGTTCTTC; cdr3_aa: CASSSMPSGSYNEQFF
cdr3_length: 13; clone_size: .; v_call: TRBV29-1; d_call: .; j_call: TRBJ2-5; cdr3_nt: TGCAGCGTTCCCCTAGGGGGCCAAGAGACCCAGTACTTC; cdr3_aa: CSVPLGGQETQYF
cdr3_length: 12; clone_size: .; v_call: TRBV5-1; d_call: .; j_call: TRBJ2-3; cdr3_nt: TGCGCCAGCAGCGTCAACACAGATACGCAGTATTTT; cdr3_aa: CASSVNTDTQYF
cdr3_length: 15; clone_size: few; v_call: TRBV29-1; d_call: .; j_call: TRBJ1-2; cdr3_nt: TGCAGCGTTGGGGGCAGCCCTACCGCTAACTATGGCTACACCTTC; cdr3_aa: CSVGGSPTANYGYTF
cdr3_length: 14; clone_size: .; v_call: TRBV2; d_call: TRBD1; j_call: TRBJ1-3; cdr3_nt: TGTGCCAGCACCGGGACAGATCCTGGAAACACCATATATTTT; cdr3_aa: CASTGTDPGNTIYF
cdr3_length: 16; clone_size: .; v_call: TRBV5-1; d_call: TRBD2; j_call: TRBJ2-1; cdr3_nt: TGCGCCAGCAGCCTTAGCGGGGGGAACTCCTACAATGAGCAGTTCTTC; cdr3_aa: CASSLSGGNSYNEQFF
cdr3_length: 15; clone_size: .; v_call: TRBV2; d_call: TRBD1; j_call: TRBJ1-5; cdr3_nt: TGTGCCAGCAGAACAGACAGGGCTAGCAATCAGCCCCAGCATTTT; cdr3_aa: CASRTDRASNQPQHF
cdr3_length: 17; clone_size: .; v_call: TRBV6-1; d_call: .; j_call: TRBJ1-6; cdr3_nt: TGTGCCAGCAGTGCCGGACAGACAAGCTCCTATAATTCACCCCTCCACTTT; cdr3_aa: CASSAGQTSSYNSPLHF
cdr3_length: 15; clone_size: .; v_call: TRBV6-5; d_call: TRBD1; j_call: TRBJ1-3; cdr3_nt: TGTGCCAGCAGGTTACAGGGGGCGGTTGGAAACACCATATATTTT; cdr3_aa: CASRLQGAVGNTIYF
cdr3_length: 15; clone_size: .; v_call: TRBV5-1; d_call: TRBD1; j_call: TRBJ1-3; cdr3_nt: TGCGCCAGCAGCTCTACAGGGGAAGGAGGAAACACCATATATTTT; cdr3_aa: CASSSTGEGGNTIYF
cdr3_length: 15; clone_size: .; v_call: TRBV7-2; d_call: TRBD1; j_call: TRBJ2-3; cdr3_nt: TGTGCCAGCAGCAAGAACAGGGGGCTCACAGATACGCAGTATTTT; cdr3_aa: CASSKNRGLTDTQYF
cdr3_length: 13; clone_size: .; v_call: TRBV7-9; d_call: .; j_call: TRBJ1-2; cdr3_nt: TGTGCCAGCAGCTTGTCCAACAACTATGGCTACACCTTC; cdr3_aa: CASSLSNNYGYTF
cdr3_length: 14; clone_size: .; v_call: TRBV6-6; d_call: .; j_call: TRBJ2-5; cdr3_nt: TGTGCCAGCAGTTACCCCGGAACGCAAGAGACCCAGTACTTC; cdr3_aa: CASSYPGTQETQYF
cdr3_length: 11; clone_size: .; v_call: TRBV30; d_call: .; j_call: TRBJ2-7; cdr3_nt: TGTGCCTGGACTGATCTCTACGAGCAGTACTTC; cdr3_aa: CAWTDLYEQYF
cdr3_length: 16; clone_size: .; v_call: TRBV7-9; d_call: .; j_call: TRBJ2-2; cdr3_nt: TGTGCCAGCAGCCGGAGGGGGCAGCTGAACACCGGGGAGCTGTTTTTT; cdr3_aa: CASSRRGQLNTGELFF
cdr3_length: 13; clone_size: once; v_call: TRBV6-5; d_call: .; j_call: TRBJ1-4; cdr3_nt: TGTGCCAGCAGTTACTCGGGGGGGGAAAAACTGTTTTTT; cdr3_aa: CASSYSGGEKLFF
cdr3_length: 15; clone_size: few; v_call: TRBV18; d_call: TRBD1; j_call: TRBJ2-2; cdr3_nt: TGTGCCAGCTCACCTCGTCAGGGGGCTTCTGGGGAGCTGTTTTTT; cdr3_aa: CASSPRQGASGELFF
cdr3_length: 12; clone_size: .; v_call: TRBV4-2; d_call: .; j_call: TRBJ2-5; cdr3_nt: TGTGCCAGCAGCCAGCATGGGGGGCCCCCGTACTTC; cdr3_aa: CASSQHGGPPYF
cdr3_length: 13; clone_size: .; v_call: TRBV6-5; d_call: TRBD1; j_call: TRBJ1-2; cdr3_nt: TGTGCCAGCGGACAGGGTGTGGACTATGGCTACACCTTC; cdr3_aa: CASGQGVDYGYTF
cdr3_length: 13; clone_size: .; v_call: TRBV6-1; d_call: .; j_call: TRBJ2-7; cdr3_nt: TGTGCCAGCACCAAGGACAGTTTCAACGAGCAGTACTTC; cdr3_aa: CASTKDSFNEQYF
cdr3_length: 14; clone_size: .; v_call: TRBV2; d_call: .; j_call: TRBJ1-6; cdr3_nt: TGTGCCAGCAGTGAACTGGGGCCTAATTCACCCCTCCACTTT; cdr3_aa: CASSELGPNSPLHF
cdr3_length: 14; clone_size: .; v_call: TRBV5-6; d_call: TRBD1; j_call: TRBJ1-6; cdr3_nt: TGTGCCAGCAGCTTGGGCCAGAGGGGGCCACCCCTCCACTTT; cdr3_aa: CASSLGQRGPPLHF
cdr3_length: 16; clone_size: .; v_call: TRBV5-8; d_call: .; j_call: TRBJ2-6; cdr3_nt: TGTGCCAGCAGCTCGGGACTGACCTCTGGGGCCAACGTCCTGACTTTC; cdr3_aa: CASSSGLTSGANVLTF
cdr3_length: 13; clone_size: .; v_call: TRBV18; d_call: TRBD1; j_call: TRBJ1-2; cdr3_nt: TGTGCCAGCTCTACACAGGGGGACTATGGCTACACCTTC; cdr3_aa: CASSTQGDYGYTF
cdr3_length: 15; clone_size: .; v_call: TRBV7-8; d_call: TRBD2; j_call: TRBJ2-7; cdr3_nt: TGTGCCAGCAGCTTAGGAGTCGGGGGGGCTGGTGAGCAGTACTTC; cdr3_aa: CASSLGVGGAGEQYF
cdr3_length: 13; clone_size: once; v_call: TRBV12-5; d_call: .; j_call: TRBJ1-1; cdr3_nt: TGTGCTAGTGGTTTGAAGGCGAACACTGAAGCTTTCTTT; cdr3_aa: CASGLKANTEAFF
cdr3_length: 13; clone_size: .; v_call: TRBV2; d_call: .; j_call: TRBJ2-3; cdr3_nt: TGTGCCAGCAGTCCACTTGGGGTAGATACGCAGTATTTT; cdr3_aa: CASSPLGVDTQYF
cdr3_length: 14; clone_size: few; v_call: TRBV7-9; d_call: .; j_call: TRBJ1-3; cdr3_nt: TGTGCCAGCAGCCCGGACAGCCTGGGGAACACCATATATTTT; cdr3_aa: CASSPDSLGNTIYF
cdr3_length: 18; clone_size: .; v_call: TRBV6-1; d_call: .; j_call: TRBJ2-6; cdr3_nt: TGTGCCAGCAGTGATGCGGTGGTCTATAGCTCTGGGGCCAACGTCCTGACTTTC; cdr3_aa: CASSDAVVYSSGANVLTF
cdr3_length: 15; clone_size: .; v_call: TRBV6-5; d_call: .; j_call: TRBJ2-7; cdr3_nt: TGTGCCAGCAGTAGACGGACAGCCACCCCTTCCGAGCAGTACTTC; cdr3_aa: CASSRRTATPSEQYF
cdr3_length: 15; clone_size: .; v_call: TRBV4-2; d_call: TRBD2; j_call: TRBJ2-1; cdr3_nt: TGTGCCAGCAGCAATATGGCGGGGGAGGTGGTTGAGCAGTTCTTC; cdr3_aa: CASSNMAGEVVEQFF
cdr3_length: 16; clone_size: .; v_call: TRBV11-2; d_call: .; j_call: TRBJ1-2; cdr3_nt: TGTGCCAGCAGCTTAGAGCGGCGGGCGCAGCCCTATGGCTACACCTTC; cdr3_aa: CASSLERRAQPYGYTF
cdr3_length: 13; clone_size: .; v_call: TRBV6-1; d_call: .; j_call: TRBJ1-1; cdr3_nt: TGTGCCAGCAGTGAACAGTTGAACACTGAAGCTTTCTTT; cdr3_aa: CASSEQLNTEAFF
cdr3_length: 13; clone_size: once; v_call: TRBV18; d_call: .; j_call: TRBJ2-7; cdr3_nt: TGTGCCAGCTCAACCTCAGGCTCCTACGAGCAGTACTTC; cdr3_aa: CASSTSGSYEQYF
cdr3_length: 14; clone_size: few; v_call: TRBV6-5; d_call: .; j_call: TRBJ1-1; cdr3_nt: TGTGCCAGCCGACTTCACACGGGGAACACTGAAGCTTTCTTT; cdr3_aa: CASRLHTGNTEAFF
cdr3_length: 16; clone_size: once; v_call: TRBV2; d_call: .; j_call: TRBJ1-2; cdr3_nt: TGTGCCAGCAGTGAACTCGGGCCAGGGTTGGCTGATGGCTACACCTTC; cdr3_aa: CASSELGPGLADGYTF
cdr3_length: 14; clone_size: .; v_call: TRBV7-9; d_call: .; j_call: TRBJ1-1; cdr3_nt: TGTGCCAGCAGCTTAGACAGGGCTATCGATGAAGCTTTCTTT; cdr3_aa: CASSLDRAIDEAFF
cdr3_length: 13; clone_size: once; v_call: TRBV6-6; d_call: .; j_call: TRBJ1-1; cdr3_nt: TGTGCCAGCATCCCATTGGGGAACACTGAAGCTTTCTTT; cdr3_aa: CASIPLGNTEAFF
cdr3_length: 16; clone_size: .; v_call: TRBV9; d_call: .; j_call: TRBJ1-6; cdr3_nt: TGTGCCAGCAGCCGGAGTCAAAGCTCCTATAATTCACCCCTCCACTTT; cdr3_aa: CASSRSQSSYNSPLHF
cdr3_length: 15; clone_size: .; v_call: TRBV5-1; d_call: .; j_call: TRBJ1-1; cdr3_nt: TGCGCCAGCAGCTTGAGGACAGTGATGAACACTGAAGCTTTCTTT; cdr3_aa: CASSLRTVMNTEAFF
cdr3_length: 18; clone_size: .; v_call: TRBV13; d_call: .; j_call: TRBJ2-7; cdr3_nt: TGTGCCAGCAGCTTAGGGATCCCCTTGCGGGGTGATAAGTACGAGCAGTACTTC; cdr3_aa: CASSLGIPLRGDKYEQYF
cdr3_length: 13; clone_size: .; v_call: TRBV2; d_call: .; j_call: TRBJ1-2; cdr3_nt: TGTGCCAGCCCTCATGATGGGACTGGGGGCTACACCTTC; cdr3_aa: CASPHDGTGGYTF
cdr3_length: 17; clone_size: .; v_call: TRBV6-1; d_call: TRBD2; j_call: TRBJ2-1; cdr3_nt: TGTGCCAGCAGTGAAATAGGGCGGGGGGGCCCCTACAATGAGCAGTTCTTC; cdr3_aa: CASSEIGRGGPYNEQFF
cdr3_length: 12; clone_size: .; v_call: TRBV29-1; d_call: .; j_call: TRBJ1-1; cdr3_nt: TGCAGCGTTACGGGACTTGACACTGAAGCTTTCTTT; cdr3_aa: CSVTGLDTEAFF
cdr3_length: 18; clone_size: .; v_call: TRBV5-1; d_call: TRBD1; j_call: TRBJ1-1; cdr3_nt: TGCGCCAGCCCATACAGGGGGCGAAAACCAAATTCAAACACTGAAGCTTTCTTT; cdr3_aa: CASPYRGRKPNSNTEAFF
cdr3_length: 15; clone_size: many; v_call: TRBV6-5; d_call: TRBD1; j_call: TRBJ2-7; cdr3_nt: TGTGCCAGCAGTTACCGGGGACAGGGTACCTACGAGCAGTACTTC; cdr3_aa: CASSYRGQGTYEQYF
cdr3_length: 12; clone_size: .; v_call: TRBV6-6; d_call: .; j_call: TRBJ2-7; cdr3_nt: TGTGCCAGCAGCCAGGGTTGGTACGAGCAGTACTTC; cdr3_aa: CASSQGWYEQYF
cdr3_length: 13; clone_size: .; v_call: TRBV2; d_call: .; j_call: TRBJ2-1; cdr3_nt: TGTGCCAGCAGTCCTCTCGAGGGCAATGAGCAGTTCTTC; cdr3_aa: CASSPLEGNEQFF
cdr3_length: 15; clone_size: .; v_call: TRBV6-5; d_call: .; j_call: TRBJ1-1; cdr3_nt: TGTGCCAGCAGTTACTCGGTAGGACAGAGCCCTGAAGCTTTCTTT; cdr3_aa: CASSYSVGQSPEAFF
cdr3_length: 13; clone_size: .; v_call: TRBV5-1; d_call: .; j_call: TRBJ1-1; cdr3_nt: TGCGCCAGCAGACGGACGGAGAACACTGAAGCTTTCTTT; cdr3_aa: CASRRTENTEAFF
cdr3_length: 16; clone_size: medium-sized; v_call: TRBV5-8; d_call: TRBD1; j_call: TRBJ1-5; cdr3_nt: TGTGCCAGCAGCTTGAGGGGACAGGTGATTAAGCAGCCCCAGCATTTT; cdr3_aa: CASSLRGQVIKQPQHF
cdr3_length: 15; clone_size: .; v_call: TRBV5-1; d_call: TRBD1; j_call: TRBJ1-4; cdr3_nt: TGCGCCAGCAGCTTGGAGGGACAGGGTAATGAAAAACTGTTTTTT; cdr3_aa: CASSLEGQGNEKLFF
cdr3_length: 15; clone_size: .; v_call: TRBV2; d_call: .; j_call: TRBJ1-2; cdr3_nt: TGTGCCAGCAGTCCGCGAAGTTATGGGACCTATGGCTACACCTTC; cdr3_aa: CASSPRSYGTYGYTF
cdr3_length: 11; clone_size: few; v_call: TRBV2; d_call: .; j_call: TRBJ1-1; cdr3_nt: TGTGCCAGCATCGGCGGCACTGAAGCTTTCTTT; cdr3_aa: CASIGGTEAFF
cdr3_length: 17; clone_size: few; v_call: TRBV5-8; d_call: .; j_call: TRBJ1-5; cdr3_nt: TGTGCCAGCAGCTTAGAGCTGGGGGGGCAGGGCAATCAGCCCCAGCATTTT; cdr3_aa: CASSLELGGQGNQPQHF
cdr3_length: 14; clone_size: once; v_call: TRBV2; d_call: .; j_call: TRBJ1-2; cdr3_nt: TGTGCCAGCAGTGAGGCAGTGGCCCTCTATGGCTACACCTTC; cdr3_aa: CASSEAVALYGYTF